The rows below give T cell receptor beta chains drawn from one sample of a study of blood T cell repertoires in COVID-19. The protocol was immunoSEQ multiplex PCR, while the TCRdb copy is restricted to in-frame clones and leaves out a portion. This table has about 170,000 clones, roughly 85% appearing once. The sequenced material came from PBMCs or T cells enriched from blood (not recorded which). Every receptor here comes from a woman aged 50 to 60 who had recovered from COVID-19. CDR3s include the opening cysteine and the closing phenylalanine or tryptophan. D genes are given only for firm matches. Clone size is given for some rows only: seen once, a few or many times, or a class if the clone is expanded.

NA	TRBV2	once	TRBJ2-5	CASRTAYQETQYF	TGTGCCAGCCGTACAGCCTACCAAGAGACCCAGTACTTC
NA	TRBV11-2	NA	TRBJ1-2	CASSLDEAGLNYGYTF	TGTGCCAGCAGCTTAGATGAGGCAGGACTTAACTATGGCTACACCTTC
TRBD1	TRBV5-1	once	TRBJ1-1	CASSWTGVEAFF	TGCGCCAGCAGCTGGACAGGGGTTGAAGCTTTCTTT
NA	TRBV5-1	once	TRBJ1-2	CASSLDDPRYGYTF	TGCGCCAGCAGCTTGGATGACCCCAGGTATGGCTACACCTTC
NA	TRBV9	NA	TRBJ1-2	CASSVGSLYGYTF	TGTGCCAGCAGCGTAGGGAGCCTCTATGGCTACACCTTC
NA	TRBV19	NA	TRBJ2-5	CASKRQAQGETQYF	TGTGCCAGCAAGAGACAGGCGCAAGGGGAGACCCAGTACTTC
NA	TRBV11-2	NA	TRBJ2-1	CASSSSWLVGGEQFF	TGTGCCAGCAGCTCAAGCTGGCTAGTAGGCGGTGAGCAGTTCTTC
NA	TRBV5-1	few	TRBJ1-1	CASSYQQGSGDAFF	TGCGCCAGCAGCTACCAACAGGGAAGTGGTGATGCTTTCTTT
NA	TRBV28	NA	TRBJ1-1	CASSLLGKGVEAFF	TGTGCCAGCAGTCTGCTCGGGAAGGGCGTCGAAGCTTTCTTT
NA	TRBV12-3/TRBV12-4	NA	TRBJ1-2	CASSLIQVHGYTF	TGTGCCAGCAGTCTCATACAGGTTCATGGCTACACCTTC
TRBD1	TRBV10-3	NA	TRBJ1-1	CAIRAGTGEGTEAFF	TGTGCCATCAGGGCCGGGACAGGGGAAGGAACTGAAGCTTTCTTT
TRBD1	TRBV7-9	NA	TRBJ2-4	CASSPTGQLAKNIQYF	TGTGCCAGCAGCCCCACGGGACAGCTAGCCAAAAACATTCAGTACTTC
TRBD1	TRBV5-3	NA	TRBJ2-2	CARSDHRGWVTSTSNTGELFF	TGTGCCAGAAGCGACCACAGGGGGTGGGTTACCTCAACCTCAAACACCGGGGAGCTGTTTTTT
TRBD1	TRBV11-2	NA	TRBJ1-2	CASSPTRDRDLGGYTF	TGTGCCAGCAGCCCTACCAGGGACAGGGACCTTGGTGGCTACACCTTC
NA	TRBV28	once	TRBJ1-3	CASSLTSGGGLGNTIYF	TGTGCCAGCAGCCTCACCTCGGGTGGGGGCCTTGGAAACACCATATATTTT
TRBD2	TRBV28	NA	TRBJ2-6	CASSPSLRGVGGANVLTF	TGTGCCAGCAGTCCATCCCTCCGGGGGGTGGGGGGGGCCAACGTCCTGACTTTC
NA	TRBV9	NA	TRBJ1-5	CASSVGQAFNQPQHF	TGTGCCAGCAGCGTAGGCCAGGCCTTCAATCAGCCCCAGCATTTT